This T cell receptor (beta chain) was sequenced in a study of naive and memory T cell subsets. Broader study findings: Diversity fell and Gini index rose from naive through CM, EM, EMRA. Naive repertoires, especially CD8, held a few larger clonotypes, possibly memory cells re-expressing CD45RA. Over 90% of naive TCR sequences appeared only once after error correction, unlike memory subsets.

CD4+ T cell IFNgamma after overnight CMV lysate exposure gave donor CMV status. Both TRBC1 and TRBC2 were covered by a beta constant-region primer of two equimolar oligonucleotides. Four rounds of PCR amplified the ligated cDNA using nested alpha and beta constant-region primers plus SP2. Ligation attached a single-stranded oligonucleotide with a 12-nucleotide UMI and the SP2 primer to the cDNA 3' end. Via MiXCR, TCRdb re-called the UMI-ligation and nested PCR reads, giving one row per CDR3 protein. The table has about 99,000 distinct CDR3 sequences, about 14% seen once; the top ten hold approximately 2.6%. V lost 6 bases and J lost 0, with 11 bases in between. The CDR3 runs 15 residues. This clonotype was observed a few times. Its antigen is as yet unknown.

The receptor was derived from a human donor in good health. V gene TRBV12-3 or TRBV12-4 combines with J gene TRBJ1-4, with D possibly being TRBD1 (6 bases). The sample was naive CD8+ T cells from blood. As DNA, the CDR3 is TGTGCCAGCAGACACAGGGATGCAACTAATGAAAAACTGTTTTTT. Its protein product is CASRHRDATNEKLFF.